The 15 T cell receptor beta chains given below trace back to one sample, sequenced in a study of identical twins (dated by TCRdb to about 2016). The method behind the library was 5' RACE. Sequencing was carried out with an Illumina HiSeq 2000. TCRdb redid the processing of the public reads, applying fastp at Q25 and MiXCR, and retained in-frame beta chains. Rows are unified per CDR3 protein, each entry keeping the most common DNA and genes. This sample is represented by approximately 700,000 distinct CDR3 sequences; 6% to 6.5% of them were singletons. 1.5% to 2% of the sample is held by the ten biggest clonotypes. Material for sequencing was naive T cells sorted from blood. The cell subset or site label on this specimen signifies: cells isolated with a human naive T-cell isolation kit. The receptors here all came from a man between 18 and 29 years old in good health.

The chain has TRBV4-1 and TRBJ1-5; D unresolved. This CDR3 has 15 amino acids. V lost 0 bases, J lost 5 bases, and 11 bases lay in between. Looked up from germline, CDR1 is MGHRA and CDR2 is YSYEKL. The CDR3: CASSQEPSRDQPQHF. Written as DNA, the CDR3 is TGCGCCAGCAGCCAAGAACCCAGCCGAGATCAGCCCCAGCATTTT.

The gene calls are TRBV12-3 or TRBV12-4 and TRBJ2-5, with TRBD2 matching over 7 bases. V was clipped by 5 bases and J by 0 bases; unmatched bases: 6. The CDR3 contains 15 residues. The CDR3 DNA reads TGTGCCAGCAGTCGTGGCGGGACTAACCAAGAGACCCAGTACTTC. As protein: CASSRGGTNQETQYF.

As DNA, the CDR3 is TGTGCCAGCAGTGAATCGGGCGGGAGGGCCTTTCATGAGCAGTTCTTC. Translation: CASSESGGRAFHEQFF. This sequence joins TRBV25-1 and TRBJ2-1, with TRBD2 matching over 9 bases. The CDR3 runs to 16 residues. Germline CDR1 MGHDK, CDR2 SYGVNS. Trimming removed 1 base from V and 8 bases from J; junction bases left unmatched: 9. Variable domain in full (rest from reference TRBV25-1 and TRBJ2-1): EADIYQTPRYLVIGTGKKITLECSQTMGHDKMYWYQQDPGMELHLIHYSYGVNSTEKGDLSSESTVSRIRTEHFPLTLESARPSHTSQYLCASSESGGRAFHEQFFGPGTRLTVL.

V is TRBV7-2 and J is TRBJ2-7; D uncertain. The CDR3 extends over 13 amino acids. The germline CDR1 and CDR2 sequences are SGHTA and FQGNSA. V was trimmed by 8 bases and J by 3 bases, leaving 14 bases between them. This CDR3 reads CASANPDIYEQYF. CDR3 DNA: TGTGCCAGCGCCAACCCCGACATCTACGAGCAGTACTTC.

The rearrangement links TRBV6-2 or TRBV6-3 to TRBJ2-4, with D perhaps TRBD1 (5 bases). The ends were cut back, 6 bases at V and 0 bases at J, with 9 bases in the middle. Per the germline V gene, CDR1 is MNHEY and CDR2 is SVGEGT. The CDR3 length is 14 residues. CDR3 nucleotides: TGTGCCAGCAGCATTACAGGAGCCAAAAACATTCAGTACTTC. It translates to CASSITGAKNIQYF.

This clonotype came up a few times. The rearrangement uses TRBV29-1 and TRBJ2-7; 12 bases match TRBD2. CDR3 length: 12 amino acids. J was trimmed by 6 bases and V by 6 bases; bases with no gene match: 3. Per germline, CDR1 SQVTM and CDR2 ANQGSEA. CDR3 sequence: CSVILAGGEQYF. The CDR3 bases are TGCAGCGTGATACTAGCGGGAGGCGAGCAGTACTTC.

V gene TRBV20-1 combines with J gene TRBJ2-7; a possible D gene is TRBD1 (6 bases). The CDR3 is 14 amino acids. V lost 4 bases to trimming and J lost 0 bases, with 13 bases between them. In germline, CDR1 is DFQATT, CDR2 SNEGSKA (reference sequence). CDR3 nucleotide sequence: TGCAGTGCTACGAACAGGGAGAGCTCCTACGAGCAGTACTTC. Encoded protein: CSATNRESSYEQYF.

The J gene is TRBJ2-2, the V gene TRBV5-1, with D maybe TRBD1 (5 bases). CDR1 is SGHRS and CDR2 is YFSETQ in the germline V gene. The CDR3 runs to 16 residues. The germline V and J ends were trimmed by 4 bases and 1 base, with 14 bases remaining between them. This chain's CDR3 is CASSPLEGQNTGELFF. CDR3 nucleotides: TGCGCCAGCAGCCCCCTCGAAGGACAGAACACCGGGGAGCTGTTTTTT.

The DNA of the CDR3 is TGTGCCAGCAGGGCCGGACAGGGTATCTTCGATGAGCAGTTCTTC. The encoded protein is CASRAGQGIFDEQFF. The chain couples TRBV28 to TRBJ2-1; 8 nucleotides match TRBD1. The length of the CDR3 is 15 residues. The V gene end was trimmed by 6 bases and the J gene end by 8 bases; junction bases not matched to a gene: 12. In germline, CDR1 is MDHEN, CDR2 SYDVKM.

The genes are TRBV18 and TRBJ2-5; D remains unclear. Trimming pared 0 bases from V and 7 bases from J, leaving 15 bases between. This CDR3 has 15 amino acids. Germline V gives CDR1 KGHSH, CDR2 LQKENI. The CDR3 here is CASSPPELPEGTQYF. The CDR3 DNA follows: TGTGCCAGCTCACCACCGGAACTCCCGGAAGGGACCCAGTACTTC.

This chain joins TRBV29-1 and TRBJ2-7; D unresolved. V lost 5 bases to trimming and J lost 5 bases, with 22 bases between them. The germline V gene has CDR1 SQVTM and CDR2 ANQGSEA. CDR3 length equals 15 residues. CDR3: CSVSGGKRGLDEQYF. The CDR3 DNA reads TGCAGCGTTTCTGGTGGGAAGAGAGGTTTGGACGAGCAGTACTTC.

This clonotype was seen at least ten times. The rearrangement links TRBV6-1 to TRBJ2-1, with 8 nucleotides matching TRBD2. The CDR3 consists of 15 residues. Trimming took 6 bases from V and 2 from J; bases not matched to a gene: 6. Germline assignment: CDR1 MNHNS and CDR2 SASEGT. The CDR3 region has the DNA TGTGCCAGCAGCCCAACTAGCGGACCCTACAATGAGCAGTTCTTC. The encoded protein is CASSPTSGPYNEQFF.

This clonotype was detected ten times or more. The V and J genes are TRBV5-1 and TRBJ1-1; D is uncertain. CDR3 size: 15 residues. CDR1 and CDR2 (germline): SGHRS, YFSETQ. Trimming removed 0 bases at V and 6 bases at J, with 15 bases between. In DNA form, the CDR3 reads TGCGCCAGCAGCTTGGGGGCGCCCGGAGGAGCTGAAGCTTTCTTT. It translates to CASSLGAPGGAEAFF.

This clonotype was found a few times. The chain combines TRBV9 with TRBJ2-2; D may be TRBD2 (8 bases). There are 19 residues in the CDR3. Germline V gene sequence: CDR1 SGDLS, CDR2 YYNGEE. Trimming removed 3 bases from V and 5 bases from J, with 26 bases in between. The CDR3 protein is CASSGEGTAGTRKTGELFF. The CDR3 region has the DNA TGTGCCAGCAGCGGGGAGGGGACAGCCGGGACTAGGAAGACCGGGGAGCTGTTTTTT. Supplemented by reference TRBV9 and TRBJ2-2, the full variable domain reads DSGVTQTPKHLITATGQRVTLRCSPRSGDLSVYWYQQSLDQGLQFLIQYYNGEERAKGNILERFSAQQFPDLHSELNLSSLELGDSALYFCASSGEGTAGTRKTGELFFGEGSRLTVL.

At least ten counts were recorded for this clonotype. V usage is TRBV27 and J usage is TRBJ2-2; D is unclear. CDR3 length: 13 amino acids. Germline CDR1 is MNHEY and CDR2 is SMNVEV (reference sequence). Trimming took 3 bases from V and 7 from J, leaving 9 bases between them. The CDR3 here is CASSFTGFGELFF. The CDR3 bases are TGTGCCAGCAGTTTTACTGGATTCGGGGAGCTGTTTTTT.